The clone carrying this TCR beta chain was seen at least ten times. The antigen remains unidentified. This entry is derived from a study of T-cell reconstitution after alpha-beta-depleted transplantation in children. Findings and caveats of the study: Expanded clones from the graft, numbering several hundred, reportedly supplied alpha-beta T cells about two months after transplant.

The library targeted TCRbeta and was prepared with unique molecular identifiers. TCRdb reanalysed the PCR reads using MiXCR and keeps one entry per CDR3 protein. Of 65,000 to 85,000 distinct CDR3 sequences in the sample, about a tenth were seen once. The V gene lost 5 bases and the J gene lost 6 bases, with 26 bases spanning the gap. This CDR3 comprises 17 residues. CDR1 and CDR2 from the germline V gene are DFQATT and SNEGSKA (reference sequence). This clonotype originated in a boy aged 10-17 years with acute myeloid leukemia, due to receive a stem cell transplant. This chain uses TRBV20-1 with TRBJ2-1, with D tentatively TRBD2 (6 bases). Sequenced here: PBMCs, sampled before TCRalphabeta/CD19-depleted stem cell transplant. The CDR3: CSAGGNGTNLWVNEQFF. The CDR3 DNA reads as TGCAGTGCTGGAGGGAATGGGACGAACCTATGGGTCAATGAGCAGTTCTTC.